This T cell receptor (beta chain) was captured by sequencing in a study of blood T cell repertoires in COVID-19. The authors' processing: It was from reference gene primer amplification that nucleated cell counts were estimated. Profiled with immunoSEQ multiplex PCR; TCRdb holds only in-frame clones, not every one. Clone size and the V and J calls come from that table; the DNA yielded D and trimming. This sample carries fewer than 350,000 clones, around 90% of them seen once, and the ten largest clones take 1.7%. Germline CDR1 and CDR2: SGHTA and FQGNSA. This CDR3 is 15 amino acids long. Trimming at V came to 5 bases and at J to 2 bases, leaving 5 bases not matched to a gene.

Material for sequencing was PBMCs or T cells enriched from blood (not recorded which). J is TRBJ2-2 and V is TRBV7-2; 7 bases are a match to TRBD2. The sequence was obtained from a woman aged 18-29 years with acute COVID-19. CDR3 nucleotides: TGTGCCAGCAGCCCGGGGAGGGTAAACACCGGGGAGCTGTTTTTT. This codes for CASSPGRVNTGELFF.